One sample yielded the 28 T cell receptor beta chains listed below, sequenced in a study of T cell responses to AZD1222 COVID-19 vaccine. The table came from immunoSEQ multiplex PCR; TCRdb's copy has only in-frame clones and leaves some out. The sample lists approximately 100,000 clones, 90% occurring once. The source material was peripheral blood, sampled 28 days after the second AZD1222 dose. The receptors were sampled from an adult who received the AZD1222 COVID-19 vaccine.

The rearrangement links TRBV5-6 to TRBJ1-6; D remains ambiguous. CDR1 and CDR2 from the germline V gene are SGHDT and YYEEEE. The CDR3 contains 14 residues. The ends were cut back, 4 bases at V and 10 bases at J, with 15 bases in the middle. CDR3 coding DNA: TGTGCCAGCAGCGGGCTCGCCACGGGGTCACCCCTCCACTTT. Protein: CASSGLATGSPLHF.

This clone was seen more than once but under ten times. The J gene is TRBJ1-2, the V gene TRBV6-5, with a weak D call TRBD1 (6 bases). Germline loops: CDR1 MNHEY, CDR2 SVGAGI. V was trimmed by 8 bases and J by 5 bases, leaving 15 bases between them. This CDR3 is built from 13 residues. The CDR3 loop is CASFPGGAYGYTF. The CDR3 bases are TGTGCCAGCTTCCCTGGGGGGGCTTATGGCTACACCTTC.

This clone has only one observation. The J gene is TRBJ1-3, the V gene TRBV10-3; D perhaps matches TRBD1 (6 bases). The germline gives CDR1 ENHRY, CDR2 SYGVKD. The V gene lost 6 bases and the J gene lost 2 bases, with 11 bases spanning the gap. CDR3 length equals 14 residues. In DNA, the CDR3 is TGTGCCATCAGAATGGGGGCTGCTGGAAACACCATATATTTT. This sequence encodes CAIRMGAAGNTIYF.

J is TRBJ2-5 and V is TRBV18; 10 bases agree with TRBD1. From germline, CDR1 is KGHSH and CDR2 LQKENI. With 8 bases clipped from V and 4 bases from J, the junction kept 7 bases outside the gene matches. The CDR3 is 14 residues long. This chain's CDR3 is CASTQDRGGETQYF. In nucleotides, the CDR3 is TGTGCCAGCACCCAGGACAGGGGGGGAGAGACCCAGTACTTC.

The chain joins TRBV27 to TRBJ2-2; D may be TRBD1 or TRBD2 (5 bases each). Trimming stripped 2 bases from V and 8 bases from J, with 18 bases between. The length of the CDR3 is 16 residues. CDR1 is MNHEY and CDR2 is SMNVEV in the germline V gene (reference sequence). CDR3 in amino acids: CASSLPGDGVTGELFF. In DNA, the CDR3 is TGTGCCAGCAGTTTACCCGGGGACGGGGTTACGGGGGAGCTGTTTTTT.

The rearrangement uses TRBV6-5 and TRBJ2-1, with 7 bases aligning to TRBD2. The CDR3 is made up of 13 amino acids. Germline V gene lookup returns CDR1 MNHEY and CDR2 SVGAGI. V lost 6 bases, J lost 9 bases, and 8 bases stayed unmatched. The CDR3 loop reads CASSRDRGGEQFF. For the CDR3, the DNA is TGTGCCAGCAGCAGGGACCGCGGGGGTGAGCAGTTCTTC.

V usage is TRBV14 and J usage is TRBJ2-5; perhaps D is TRBD1 or TRBD2 (5 bases each). This CDR3 is 16 amino acids long. V lost 4 bases and J 4 bases, leaving 19 bases between the germline ends. CDR1 and CDR2 (germline): SGHDN, FVKESK. CDR3 region: CASSRHRGVGGETQYF. In nucleotides, the CDR3 is TGTGCCAGCAGCCGCCATCGAGGGGTAGGTGGAGAGACCCAGTACTTC.

This clone appeared once. This rearrangement joins TRBV6-5 to TRBJ2-7, with D possibly being TRBD1 or TRBD2 (5 bases each). The CDR3 has 15 residues. V was pared by 2 bases and J by 2 bases, with 13 bases between. Germline V gene data show CDR1 as MNHEY and CDR2 as SVGAGI. CDR3 nucleotide sequence: TGTGCCAGCAGTTACGGGTCAGGGCGGGCCTACGAGCAGTACTTC. It encodes CASSYGSGRAYEQYF.

The rearrangement joins TRBV10-3 to TRBJ2-1; no definite D call. V lost 3 bases to trimming and J lost 6 bases, with 15 bases between them. The CDR3 runs 15 residues. Germline assignment: CDR1 ENHRY and CDR2 SYGVKD. CDR3 coding DNA: TGTGCCATCAGTGACCCCCAAAAAGGGATCAATGAGCAGTTCTTC. Its protein product is CAISDPQKGINEQFF.

This clone was recorded only once. The chain is built from TRBV19 and TRBJ2-2; D is undetermined. Trimming cost V 3 bases and J 5 bases, with 10 bases left between them. In germline, CDR1 is LNHDA, CDR2 SQIVND (reference sequence). This CDR3 contains 14 residues. CDR3 region: CASSIIMKTGELFF. The CDR3 DNA reads as TGTGCCAGTAGTATTATCATGAAGACCGGGGAGCTGTTTTTT.

The gene calls are TRBV7-8 and TRBJ1-1, with TRBD1 as a possible D gene (5 bases). Germline V gene sequence: CDR1 SGHVS, CDR2 FQNEAQ. There are 13 residues in the CDR3. Trimming took off 2 bases at V and 11 bases at J, with 15 bases between the two ends. The CDR3 here is CASSLLVSGTAFF. The CDR3 DNA is TGTGCCAGCAGCTTACTTGTCTCGGGGACGGCTTTCTTT. The full variable domain, its missing parts supplied by reference TRBV7-8 and TRBJ1-1, is GAGVSQSPRYKVAKRGQDVALRCDPISGHVSLFWYQQALGQGPEFLTYFQNEAQLDKSGLPSDRFFAERPEGSVSTLKIQRTQQEDSAVYLCASSLLVSGTAFFGQGTRLTVV.

The J gene is TRBJ2-4, the V gene TRBV23-1; no firm D call. TRBV23-1 falls under the ORF class, with uncertain function. V was trimmed by 1 base and J by 0 bases, leaving 4 bases between them. The CDR3 runs to 14 residues. The chain's CDR3 is CASSQWLAKNIQYF. CDR3 DNA: TGCGCCAGCAGTCAATGGCTAGCCAAAAACATTCAGTACTTC.

The chain recombines TRBV7-9 with TRBJ2-7; D might be TRBD1 (5 bases). The V end lost 3 bases, the J end lost 2 bases, and 8 bases lay between the germline ends. Germline-derived CDR1 and CDR2 are SEHNR and FQNEAQ (reference sequence). This CDR3 has 13 amino acids. The CDR3 sequence is CASSFRETYEQYF. Written as DNA, the CDR3 is TGTGCCAGCAGCTTCAGGGAAACCTACGAGCAGTACTTC.

V gene TRBV5-4 combines with J gene TRBJ2-2; 10 nucleotides match TRBD2. Unmatched junction bases numbered 4, after V lost 0 bases and J lost 2 bases. In germline, CDR1 is SGHNT, CDR2 YYREEE (reference sequence). The CDR3 contains 17 residues. In nucleotides, the CDR3 is TGTGCCAGCAGCTTGGTCCTAGCGGGGGACAACACCGGGGAGCTGTTTTTT. Translating gives CASSLVLAGDNTGELFF.

In DNA, the CDR3 is TGTGCCAGCAGTGAAGCTAGCGGGGGGCAAGAGACCCAGTACTTC. Its protein product is CASSEASGGQETQYF. The chain is built from TRBV6-1 and TRBJ2-5, with 10 bases identical to TRBD2. The CDR3 runs to 15 residues. After removal of 0 bases from V and 2 bases from J, the junction contained 0 bases not matched to a gene. Germline V gene lookup returns CDR1 MNHNS and CDR2 SASEGT.

J is TRBJ1-4 and V is TRBV9; 10 bases align to TRBD1. CDR3 length: 14 residues. CDR1 is SGDLS, CDR2 YYNGEE, per germline. V lost 3 bases to trimming and J lost 8 bases; unmatched junction nucleotides: 4. The CDR3, as DNA: TGTGCCAGCAGCGCGGGACAGGGGTGGGAAAAACTGTTTTTT. Residues: CASSAGQGWEKLFF.

The rearrangement joins TRBV7-2 to TRBJ1-1; D is uncertain. Germline V gene sequence: CDR1 SGHTA, CDR2 FQGNSA. This CDR3 contains 16 residues. V lost 4 bases and J 0 bases, leaving 15 bases between the germline ends. This CDR3 reads CASSSRQPTMNTEAFF. CDR3 bases: TGTGCCAGCAGCTCAAGACAACCGACTATGAACACTGAAGCTTTCTTT.

V is TRBV10-3 and J is TRBJ1-2, with TRBD1 matching over 7 bases. Unmatched junction bases numbered 19, after V lost 5 bases and J lost 4 bases. Per the germline V gene, CDR1 is ENHRY and CDR2 is SYGVKD. This CDR3 contains 18 residues. This chain's CDR3 is CAISPTQTGDSGVYGYTF. The CDR3 nucleotides are TGTGCCATCAGTCCGACCCAAACCGGGGACAGCGGAGTCTATGGCTACACCTTC.

The chain is built from TRBV3-1 (or the pseudogene TRBV3-2) and TRBJ2-3, with 9 bases aligning to TRBD2. The CDR3 covers 17 residues. V trimming: 3 bases; J trimming: 2 bases; junction bases outside the gene matches: 9. Germline V gives CDR1 LGHDT, CDR2 YNNKEL (reference sequence). The CDR3 region has the DNA TGTGCCAGCAGCCATTCAGTAGCGGGGGCCTTCACAGATACGCAGTATTTT. Translating gives CASSHSVAGAFTDTQYF.

For this clone: No conserved phenylalanine or tryptophan ends this CDR3, so it is likely a read error. The chain uses TRBV25-1 and TRBJ1-2; weak D call: TRBD1 (5 bases). This CDR3 has 15 amino acids. Germline V CDR1 and CDR2: MGHDK, SYGVNS. Trimming removed 1 base from V and 5 bases from J, with 14 bases in between. The CDR3 spells CASSEWGDSAYGYTL. In DNA form, the CDR3 reads TGTGCCAGCAGTGAATGGGGGGACTCAGCTTATGGCTACACCCTC.

This chain joins TRBV5-4 and TRBJ1-1; unclear D gene. The CDR3 totals 14 residues. V gave up 4 bases and J gave up 2 bases, with 12 bases separating them. Germline CDR1 reads SGHNT; CDR2 reads YYREEE (reference sequence). The CDR3 region has the DNA TGTGCCAGCAGCCCAATGGGGTCTAACACTGAAGCTTTCTTT. It translates to CASSPMGSNTEAFF.

The rearrangement links TRBV19 to TRBJ1-1, with 8 bases that match TRBD1. There are 12 residues in the CDR3. V trimming: 7 bases; J trimming: 6 bases; junction bases outside the gene matches: 4. CDR1 and CDR2 (germline): LNHDA, SQIVND (reference sequence). This CDR3 is CASTQGAPEAFF. The CDR3 bases are TGTGCCAGTACCCAGGGGGCGCCTGAAGCTTTCTTT.

The chain is built from TRBV6-5 and TRBJ1-1; D possibly corresponds to TRBD1 (5 bases). The germline V gene has CDR1 MNHEY and CDR2 SVGAGI. Trimming shortened V by 8 bases and J by 3 bases, and 16 bases separated the two germline ends. CDR3 size: 14 residues. In DNA, the CDR3 is TGTGCCAGCGGGCCACCGGGGGGGGACACTGAAGCTTTCTTT. This translates into CASGPPGGDTEAFF.

The V gene is TRBV11-2, the J gene TRBJ2-1, with D tentatively TRBD2 (7 bases). This CDR3 comprises 15 residues. The germline V gene encodes CDR1 SGHAT and CDR2 FQNNGV. Trimming cost V 1 base and J 5 bases, with 12 bases left between them. The CDR3 nucleotides are TGTGCCAGCAGCTTAGTGCGGGGGCGAAACAATGAGCAGTTCTTC. It translates to CASSLVRGRNNEQFF.

The chain joins TRBV4-3 to TRBJ1-2; 8 positions match TRBD1. This CDR3 is 15 amino acids long. The J segment lost 5 bases and the V segment lost 0 bases, leaving 5 bases of the junction unmatched. Germline values: CDR1 LGHNA, CDR2 YSLEER. CDR3 sequence reads: CASSQDRRGRYGYTF. CDR3 DNA sequence: TGCGCCAGCAGCCAAGATCGCAGGGGGCGATATGGCTACACCTTC.

J is TRBJ2-3 and V is TRBV18; a weak D match, TRBD2 (5 bases). V lost 2 bases, J lost 2 bases, and 14 bases lay in between. The CDR3 runs 16 residues. CDR1 and CDR2 from the germline V gene are KGHSH and LQKENI. The CDR3 region has the DNA TGTGCCAGCTCACCAGGGGAGAGGTTACACACAGATACGCAGTATTTT. Translating gives CASSPGERLHTDTQYF.

The genes are TRBV10-1 and TRBJ2-7; TRBD2 aligns across 11 bases. Trimming cost V 1 base and J 4 bases; bases outside gene matches: 3. The CDR3 is 15 residues long. The germline gives CDR1 WNHNN, CDR2 SYGVQD (reference sequence). The CDR3 DNA sequence: TGCGCCAGCAGTGAGTTAGCGGGGGGGCTATACGAGCAGTACTTC. Its protein product is CASSELAGGLYEQYF.

The CDR3 is CASSYRGRNYEQYF. The CDR3 DNA reads TGTGCCAGCAGCTACAGGGGACGGAACTACGAGCAGTACTTC. V and J are TRBV11-1 and TRBJ2-7; TRBD1 agrees at 7 bases. The CDR3 is 14 residues long. The V gene's germline CDR1 is SGHAT and CDR2 FQDESV (reference sequence). The junction had 6 bases not matched to a gene; V was cut back by 4 bases and J by 3 bases. The full variable domain, its missing parts supplied by reference TRBV11-1 and TRBJ2-7, is EAEVAQSPRYKITEKSQAVAFWCDPISGHATLYWYRQILGQGPELLVQFQDESVVDDSQLPKDRFSAERLKGVDSTLKIQPAELGDSAMYLCASSYRGRNYEQYFGPGTRLTVT.